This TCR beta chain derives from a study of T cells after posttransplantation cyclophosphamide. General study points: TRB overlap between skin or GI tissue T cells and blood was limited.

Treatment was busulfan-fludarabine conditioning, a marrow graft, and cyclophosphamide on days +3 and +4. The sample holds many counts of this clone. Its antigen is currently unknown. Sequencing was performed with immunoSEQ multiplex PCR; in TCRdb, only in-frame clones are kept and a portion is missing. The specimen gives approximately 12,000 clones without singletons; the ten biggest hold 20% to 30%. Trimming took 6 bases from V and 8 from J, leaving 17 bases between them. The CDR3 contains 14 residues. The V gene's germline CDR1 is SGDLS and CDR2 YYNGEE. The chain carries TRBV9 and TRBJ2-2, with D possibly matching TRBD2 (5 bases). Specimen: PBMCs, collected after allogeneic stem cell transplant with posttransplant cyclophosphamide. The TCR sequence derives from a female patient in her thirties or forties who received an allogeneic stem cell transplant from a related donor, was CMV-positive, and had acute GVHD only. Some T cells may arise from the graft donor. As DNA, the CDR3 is TGTGCCAGCAACAATCGGCTAGCCTCGGGGGAGCTGTTTTTT. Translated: CASNNRLASGELFF.